This entry is about one T cell receptor (beta chain). Its specificity is unknown. A read error may produce the germline difference seen at one junction end. Together with a sample-barcoded 5' primer, a J-beta primer mix was included in a second PCR lasting about 7 to 11 cycles. TCRdb fed the 5' RACE reads into MiXCR, producing one record per CDR3 protein. The data contain hundreds of thousands of distinct CDR3 sequences, more than 40% of them singletons. Germline CDR1 reads SGHRS; CDR2 reads YFSETQ. The CDR3 has 15 amino acids. This entry comes from a study of blood T cells in healthy people across ages. General study points: Unsorted PBMCs blocked a conclusive comparison of naive and antigen-experienced cells.

The sequence derives from an older woman in good health. V gene TRBV5-1 combines with J gene TRBJ2-4; D tentatively reads TRBD1 or TRBD2 (5 bases each). Sequencing was performed on blood. The CDR3 sequence is CASSHGTVAKNIRYF. CDR3 DNA sequence: TGCGCCAGCAGCCACGGGACCGTAGCCAAAAACATTCGGTACTTC.